This T cell receptor (beta chain) was sequenced for a study of regulatory T cells in long-lasting Graves disease. Libraries of TCR beta came from iRepertoire HTBI primers plus Arm-PCR of CDR3 regions. Authors' analysis steps: Detected in the samples were over 60 TRBV and over twelve TRBJ segments. TCRdb passed the multiplex PCR reads through MiXCR, listing each CDR3 protein once. The V and J calls, along with clone size, are taken from TCRdb and not from the paper's own processing. The repertoire holds 400,000 to 500,000 distinct CDR3 sequences, with approximately 22% as singletons. Described time point: persistent/refractory GD, antithyroid drugs over 5 years with positive TRAb. PBMCs provided the RNA from which the TCR library was made. V was cut by 4 bases and J by 7 bases, with 13 bases left in between. The germline V gene has CDR1 SGHAT and CDR2 FQNNGV. This CDR3 comprises 14 residues.

Material: peripheral blood mononuclear cells (PBMCs), obtained when the disease was refractory, from a patient treated with antithyroid drugs. The sequence was obtained from a female donor with Graves disease. The chain is built from TRBV11-2 and TRBJ1-4; a possible D gene is TRBD1 (5 bases). CDR3 sequence (DNA): TGTGCCAGCAGCTCATCAGGGCGCCCTGAAAAACTGTTTTTT. Protein: CASSSSGRPEKLFF.